This T cell receptor (beta chain) was recorded in a study of T cell repertoires in cytomegalovirus infection. At the level of the study: CMV epitopes that were recently identified and HLA-C-restricted were used alongside well-studied HLA-B-restricted ones. A matching HLA type, together with CMV infection, was signaled by public TCR beta signatures.

TCRdb reanalysed the reads using MiXCR and keeps one entry per CDR3 protein. The sample includes about 350,000 distinct CDR3 sequences, about 35% of them seen just once. Trimming took 6 bases from V and 5 from J; bases not matched to a gene: 15. The CDR3 is 16 residues long. Germline V CDR1 and CDR2: MGHRA, YSYEKL. This clonotype was detected a few times. Antigen unknown. Findings of the study overall: Based on cumulative public TCR beta family frequency, carriers of CMV plus the relevant HLA were identified.

The source is a human donor in good health (CMV status not recorded). Some clones in this sample may be carry-over from other donors' samples. V gene TRBV4-1 combines with J gene TRBJ1-1; 7 nucleotides line up with TRBD1. Source: cultured PBMCs, taken from culture after CMV antigen stimulation. The CDR3 region is CASRITRTGRGTEAFF. The CDR3 DNA reads as TGCGCCAGCAGGATTACGAGGACAGGAAGAGGGACTGAAGCTTTCTTT.